The present T cell receptor (beta chain) was sequenced within a study of OX40 agonist ivuxolimab in advanced cancers. General study findings and limits: Expanded clones tended on average to be more numerous among CD8+ T cells than CD4+.

Generated by immunoSEQ multiplex PCR, the TCRdb table keeps only in-frame clones and is missing some. Among 95,000 to 150,000 clones listed, approximately 92% were seen once. Details on this clone: Its specificity is not known.

CDR3 size: 13 residues. CDR1 is SGDLS, CDR2 YYNGEE, per germline. Trimming took off 0 bases at V and 3 bases at J, with 6 bases between the two ends. V usage is TRBV9 and J usage is TRBJ1-1; D call uncertain. Sequencing was performed on CD4+ or CD8+ T cells sorted from blood, taken in a trial of the OX40 agonist ivuxolimab. The clonotype originates from an adult with an advanced solid tumor such as melanoma, head and neck, liver or kidney cancer. The CDR3 sequence: CASSVGSDTEAFF. CDR3 DNA sequence: TGTGCCAGCAGCGTAGGGTCGGACACTGAAGCTTTCTTT.